This T cell receptor (beta chain) was observed in a study of glioma-infiltrating T cells. Study-wide results and caveats: Tissue and blood shared very few CDR3 sequences. Above-expected tissue-blood divergence occurred in all gliomas, most in low-grade ones.

TCR alpha and beta CDR3 regions were amplified from RNA using iRepertoire nested multiplex PCR. For one-step reverse transcription and amplification, roughly 95-400 ng of tissue mRNA or PBMC total RNA was used. TCRdb re-derived calls from the multiplex PCR reads in MiXCR, one entry per CDR3 protein. The sample has tens of thousands of distinct CDR3 sequences, 35% to 45% seen once. V trimming: 5 bases; J trimming: 2 bases; junction bases outside the gene matches: 9. The germline gives CDR1 MNHEY, CDR2 SMNVEV (reference sequence). The CDR3 consists of 16 residues. Comment on this clonotype: The antigen remains undetermined.

The chain combines TRBV27 with TRBJ2-3; 8 positions match TRBD2. The clonotype comes from a human donor with low-grade glioma or glioblastoma, undergoing nonglioma brain surgery, or in good health (not recorded which). Sequenced input: glioma tissue, nonneoplastic brain tissue, or PBMCs (not recorded which). For the CDR3, the DNA is TGTGCCAGCAGTACTTCCGGGACTAGAGTCACAGATACGCAGTATTTT. It translates to CASSTSGTRVTDTQYF.